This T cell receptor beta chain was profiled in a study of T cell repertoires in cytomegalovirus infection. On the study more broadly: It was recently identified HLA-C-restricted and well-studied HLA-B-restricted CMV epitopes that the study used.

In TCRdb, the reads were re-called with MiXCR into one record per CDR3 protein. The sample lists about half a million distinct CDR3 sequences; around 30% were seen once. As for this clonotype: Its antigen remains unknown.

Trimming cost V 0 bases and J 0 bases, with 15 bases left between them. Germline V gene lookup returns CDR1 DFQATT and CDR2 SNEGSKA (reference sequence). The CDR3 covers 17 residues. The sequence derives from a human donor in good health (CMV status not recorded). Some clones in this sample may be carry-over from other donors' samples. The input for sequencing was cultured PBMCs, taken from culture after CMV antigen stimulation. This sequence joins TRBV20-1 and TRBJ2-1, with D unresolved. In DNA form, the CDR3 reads TGCAGTGCTAGAGATAGAAGTATTCTCAGCTCCTACAATGAGCAGTTCTTC. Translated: CSARDRSILSSYNEQFF.